This TCR beta chain was recorded in a study of cytomegalovirus exposure and HLA in healthy donors. Comment on this clone: Its cognate antigen is unknown.

Whole-study results and caveats: In a later analysis, at a false discovery rate of 0.05, 15,000 to 20,000 TCR beta sequences matched HLA alleles.

It was with 60 Vbeta and 13 Jbeta primers that the PCR ran. Per the authors' pipeline: Unique TCR beta chains totaled around 86 million in a later count, with approximately 11 million of them shared. Only in-frame clones appear in the TCRdb table, and some are missing; sequencing was by immunoSEQ multiplex PCR. V and J calls and clone size are those listed in that table; D and trimming were worked out from the DNA. Found here are over 150,000 clones, about 85% of them singletons; the top ten hold roughly 8%. CDR1 is SQVTM and CDR2 is ANQGSEA in the germline V gene. The V gene end was trimmed by 4 bases and the J gene end by 5 bases; junction bases not matched to a gene: 5. This CDR3 has 12 residues.

The source material was PBMCs. The source is a man aged 25 to 40 in good health and CMV-seropositive. The chain carries TRBV29-1 and TRBJ2-7; 7 positions agree with TRBD1. CDR3 sequence: CSVGPGGNEQYF. The CDR3 nucleotides read TGCAGCGTTGGTCCAGGGGGAAACGAGCAGTACTTC.